This entry features one TCR beta chain sequence. The data are from a study of blood T cell repertoires in COVID-19. In the authors' workflow: By means of reference gene primer amplification, nucleated cell counts were estimated. Here immunoSEQ multiplex PCR was the method, and the copy in TCRdb shows in-frame clones only, minus some. V, J and clone size were drawn from that table, and D and trimming were deduced from the DNA. The sample lists 300,000 to 350,000 clones, 89% occurring once. Patients at the Seattle site were enrolled during active infection and followed longitudinally. Trimming took 8 bases from V and 2 from J, leaving 10 bases between them. The CDR3 contains 13 residues. Per the germline V gene, CDR1 is SNHLY and CDR2 is FYNNEI.

The source is a woman aged 55-75 years with COVID-19, enrolled during active disease. Sequenced: peripheral blood. The rearrangement links TRBV2 to TRBJ1-3; D not certain. Written as DNA, the CDR3 is TGTGCCAGCGGAGGTCAGGCTGGAAACACCATATATTTT. Its protein is CASGGQAGNTIYF.